This TCR beta chain originates from a study of OX40 agonist ivuxolimab in advanced cancers. Study-wide context: Six ivuxolimab dose levels, 0.01 to 10 mg/kg, were given intravenously every 2 weeks. Dose-escalation patients had hepatocellular carcinoma, melanoma, renal cell or head and neck cancer.

Per the germline V gene, CDR1 is KGHSH and CDR2 is LQKENI. The CDR3 covers 15 residues. Trimming cost V 3 bases and J 8 bases; bases outside gene matches: 10. For this clone: The antigen remains undetermined.

General study findings and limits: The expanded peripheral T cells' antigen specificity was not determined.

Sequenced by immunoSEQ multiplex PCR; TCRdb stores in-frame clones only, minus some. The table includes roughly 82,000 clones, more than 80% detected once. The sample here was CD4+ or CD8+ T cells sorted from blood, taken in a trial of the OX40 agonist ivuxolimab. V is TRBV18 and J is TRBJ2-1; TRBD2 aligns across 7 bases. This TCR derives from an adult with an advanced solid tumor such as melanoma, head and neck, liver or kidney cancer. The CDR3 DNA follows: TGTGCCAGCTCACCGCGAGTAGTTAGCGGGCATGAGCAGTTCTTC. It specifies CASSPRVVSGHEQFF.